These 20 T cell receptor beta chains were all obtained from the same sample, sequenced in a study of long-term antiretroviral therapy in people with HIV. The libraries were made with immunoSEQ v3.0 at survey level. This table comes from immunoSEQ multiplex PCR, and its TCRdb copy is limited to in-frame clones, with some not included. The table has about 28,000 clones, 90% to 95% seen once. The material sequenced was unsorted PBMCs, taken approximately 6.3 years after starting antiretroviral therapy. Receptor source: a young man with HIV.

V usage is TRBV5-6 and J usage is TRBJ1-3; unclear D gene. The CDR3 has 17 amino acids. Germline values: CDR1 SGHDT, CDR2 YYEEEE. V lost 0 bases to trimming and J lost 3 bases, with 16 bases between them. CDR3 nucleotide sequence: TGTGCCAGCAGCTTGGACGCCAGACCGTGGGATGGAAACACCATATATTTT. Translated: CASSLDARPWDGNTIYF.

In its sample, this clone was seen once. The V call is TRBV29-1, the J call TRBJ2-7; D may be TRBD2 (6 bases). This CDR3 region has 14 residues. The ends were cut back, 4 bases at V and 0 bases at J, with 13 bases in the middle. Per the germline V gene, CDR1 is SQVTM and CDR2 is ANQGSEA. The DNA of the CDR3 is TGCAGCGTTGCAGCTCGGGGGAGCTCCTACGAGCAGTACTTC. It yields the protein CSVAARGSSYEQYF.

V gene TRBV11-1 combines with J gene TRBJ2-7; D is ambiguous. Between the trimmed V and J ends, which lost 0 bases and 0 bases, there was a span of 6 bases. There are 14 residues in the CDR3. The germline V gene encodes CDR1 SGHAT and CDR2 FQDESV (reference sequence). The CDR3, as DNA: TGTGCCAGCAGCTTAGCAGGCAGCTCCTACGAGCAGTACTTC. Its protein product is CASSLAGSSYEQYF.

The rearrangement uses TRBV4-1 and TRBJ2-1; D unclear. Germline loops: CDR1 MGHRA, CDR2 YSYEKL. The CDR3 is 12 amino acids. Trimming shortened V by 4 bases and J by 5 bases, and 6 bases separated the two germline ends. The CDR3 bases are TGCGCCAGCAGCCCTCCAAACAATGAGCAGTTCTTC. It translates to CASSPPNNEQFF.

This chain connects TRBV29-1 to TRBJ2-3; TRBD1 aligns across 7 bases. The CDR3 loop spans 14 amino acids. Germline trimming cut 4 bases from V and 4 bases from J; bases unmatched to any gene: 8. Germline V gives CDR1 SQVTM, CDR2 ANQGSEA. DNA of the CDR3: TGCAGCGTTGTGCCTCAGGGGGTTTCAGATACGCAGTATTTT. It specifies CSVVPQGVSDTQYF.

CDR3 bases: TGTGCCAGCAGTGTAGAAGCGGGAGTTCCCTACGAGCAGTACTTC. The encoded protein is CASSVEAGVPYEQYF. J is TRBJ2-7 and V is TRBV2, with TRBD2 identical over 8 bases. CDR1 is SNHLY, CDR2 FYNNEI, per germline. J was trimmed by 2 bases and V by 4 bases; bases with no gene match: 7. There are 15 residues in the CDR3.

The V gene is TRBV6-6, the J gene TRBJ1-2; D uncertain. This CDR3 comprises 14 residues. In germline, CDR1 is MNHNY, CDR2 SVGAGI (reference sequence). V lost 4 bases, J lost 5 bases, and 14 bases lay in between. CDR3 nucleotides: TGTGCCAGCAGTTTGGGCGGGGTCGGGTATGGCTACACCTTC. It yields the protein CASSLGGVGYGYTF.

This clone was seen a handful of times. The chain couples TRBV18 to TRBJ2-7; 10 bases fit TRBD1. Germline values: CDR1 KGHSH, CDR2 LQKENI. The CDR3 consists of 15 residues. Trimming cost V 2 bases and J 6 bases; bases outside gene matches: 7. CDR3: CASSPTTGGSGEQYF. The CDR3 DNA reads TGTGCCAGCTCACCAACGACAGGGGGCTCTGGCGAGCAGTACTTC.

CDR3 residues: CASSFRGTEQFF. The CDR3 nucleotides read TGCGCCAGCAGCTTCCGCGGGACAGAGCAGTTCTTC. The V and J genes are TRBV10-2 and TRBJ2-1, with D perhaps given as TRBD1 or TRBD2 (6 bases each). Germline values: CDR1 WSHSY, CDR2 SAAADI. The CDR3 is made up of 12 amino acids. V gave up 6 bases and J gave up 10 bases, with 13 bases separating them.

The gene calls are TRBV28 and TRBJ1-5; D gene uncertain. The CDR3 contains 16 residues. CDR1 is MDHEN, CDR2 SYDVKM, per germline. The V gene lost 6 bases and the J gene lost 0 bases, with 15 bases spanning the gap. Written as DNA, the CDR3 is TGTGCCAGCAGCCGTGAGAACCACCATAGCAATCAGCCCCAGCATTTT. Translated, it gives CASSRENHHSNQPQHF.

CDR3 loop: CAISEGTGGLGNQPQHF. CDR3 nucleotide sequence: TGTGCCATCAGTGAAGGGACAGGGGGCTTAGGGAATCAGCCCCAGCATTTT. This chain connects TRBV10-3 to TRBJ1-5; 12 nucleotides line up with TRBD1. The CDR3 contains 17 residues. With 3 bases clipped from V and 4 bases from J, the junction kept 7 bases outside the gene matches. Germline V gene lookup returns CDR1 ENHRY and CDR2 SYGVKD.

V usage is TRBV6-5 and J usage is TRBJ1-3, with 10 bases fitting TRBD1. This CDR3 is 15 amino acids long. Germline V gene sequence: CDR1 MNHEY, CDR2 SVGAGI. The V gene end was trimmed by 6 bases and the J gene end by 4 bases; junction bases not matched to a gene: 6. CDR3 DNA: TGTGCCAGCAGGAGACAGGGGGCGCAAGGAAACACCATATATTTT. Its translation is CASRRQGAQGNTIYF.

The chain combines TRBV5-1 with TRBJ2-2; perhaps TRBD2 as D (5 bases). The CDR3 totals 16 residues. V dropped 1 base and J dropped 1 base, with 11 bases sitting between them. Germline V lookup: CDR1 SGHRS, CDR2 YFSETQ. The CDR3 is CASSLTRSGNTGELFF. The CDR3 DNA reads as TGCGCCAGCAGCTTGACTAGGTCAGGGAACACCGGGGAGCTGTTTTTT.

Sample share makes this clone medium-sized (0.01 to 0.1%). This rearrangement joins TRBV27 to TRBJ1-3; perhaps TRBD1 as D (5 bases). Trimming removed 6 bases at V and 0 bases at J, with 9 bases between. This CDR3 has 14 residues. In germline, CDR1 is MNHEY, CDR2 SMNVEV (reference sequence). CDR3 loop: CASRRGISGNTIYF. The DNA of the CDR3 is TGTGCCAGCAGGAGGGGCATCTCTGGAAACACCATATATTTT.

This rearrangement joins TRBV19 to TRBJ2-7; 7 bases line up with TRBD1. Trimming at V came to 5 bases and at J to 5 bases, leaving 12 bases not matched to a gene. CDR3 length: 15 amino acids. Germline CDR1 LNHDA, CDR2 SQIVND (reference sequence). CDR3 sequence: CASSPVETGFNEQYF. DNA of the CDR3: TGTGCCAGTAGTCCGGTGGAGACAGGGTTCAACGAGCAGTACTTC.

This rearrangement joins TRBV2 to TRBJ2-1; D is unresolved. The CDR3 is made up of 10 amino acids. V was clipped by 8 bases and J by 7 bases, with 6 bases between them. Germline V gene data show CDR1 as SNHLY and CDR2 as FYNNEI. For the CDR3, the DNA is TGTGCCAGCGTGCGTAATGAGCAGTTCTTC. It yields the protein CASVRNEQFF.

The chain couples TRBV5-8 to TRBJ2-7, with 12 bases lining up with TRBD2. This CDR3 contains 15 residues. Germline CDR1 is SGHTS and CDR2 is YDEGEE. V lost 3 bases and J lost 4; bases outside the gene matches: 5. The CDR3 sequence is CASSWKLAGGYEQYF. CDR3 coding DNA: TGTGCCAGCAGCTGGAAACTAGCGGGGGGTTACGAGCAGTACTTC. Combining the CDR3 with reference TRBV5-8 and TRBJ2-7 gives the whole variable domain EAGVTQSPTHLIKTRGQQATLRCSPISGHTSVYWYQQALGLGLQFLLWYDEGEERNRGNFPPRFSGRQFPNYSSELNVNALELEDSALYLCASSWKLAGGYEQYFGPGTRLTVT.

This clone has a handful of counts. The chain combines TRBV20-1 with TRBJ1-1; a possible D gene is TRBD1 (6 bases). The V gene lost 5 bases and the J gene lost 4 bases, with 8 bases spanning the gap. Germline assignment: CDR1 DFQATT and CDR2 SNEGSKA (reference sequence). This CDR3 comprises 11 residues. The chain's CDR3 is CSAEGGTEAFF. CDR3 sequence (DNA): TGCAGTGCTGAGGGGGGCACTGAAGCTTTCTTT.

The chain is built from TRBV6-1 and TRBJ1-1, with unresolved D. CDR1 MNHNS and CDR2 SASEGT come from the germline V gene. CDR3 length equals 15 residues. V was pared by 0 bases and J by 5 bases, with 13 bases between. The CDR3 sequence is CASSEAKSKRTEAFF. CDR3 nucleotides: TGTGCCAGCAGTGAAGCAAAGAGCAAAAGGACTGAAGCTTTCTTT.

The J gene is TRBJ2-3, the V gene TRBV14; D is undetermined. V lost 0 bases and J 1 base, leaving 20 bases between the germline ends. The CDR3 sequence is 19 residues long. From germline, CDR1 is SGHDN and CDR2 FVKESK. CDR3 coding DNA: TGTGCCAGCAGCCAAGATCGGTGGCGGCAGTCCCGTCGCACAGATACGCAGTATTTT. Translated, it gives CASSQDRWRQSRRTDTQYF.